This paragraph covers one TCR beta chain sequence. This specimen comes from a study of T cell changes during pregnancy in multiple sclerosis. Produced via immunoSEQ multiplex PCR; TCRdb's table is partial and in-frame only. Of 85,000 to 120,000 clones in the sample, about nine tenths are singletons; the top ten hold around 1.5%. This clonotype was obtained from a female donor with multiple sclerosis, enrolled in a pregnancy study. The source was peripheral blood, collected after pregnancy.

CDR3 coding DNA: TGTGCCAGCAGTTATGGAGCAGGGGGCACTGAAGCTTTCTTT. It yields the protein CASSYGAGGTEAFF. V usage is TRBV6-6 and J usage is TRBJ1-1; 7 positions agree with TRBD1. Germline V gene lookup returns CDR1 MNHNY and CDR2 SVGAGI (reference sequence). The CDR3 contains 14 residues. The V segment lost 3 bases and the J segment 4 bases; nucleotides outside the gene matches: 5.